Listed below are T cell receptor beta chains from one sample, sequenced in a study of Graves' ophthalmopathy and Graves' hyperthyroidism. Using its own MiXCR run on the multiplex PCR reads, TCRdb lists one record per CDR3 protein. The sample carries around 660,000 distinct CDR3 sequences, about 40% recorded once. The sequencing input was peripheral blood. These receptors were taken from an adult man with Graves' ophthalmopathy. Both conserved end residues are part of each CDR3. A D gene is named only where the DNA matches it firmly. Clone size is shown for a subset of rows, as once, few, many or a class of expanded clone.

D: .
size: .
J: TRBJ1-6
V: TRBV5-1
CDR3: CASRLGRGGNSPLHF
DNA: TGCGCCAGCAGACTGGGTAGGGGTGGCAATTCACCCCTCCACTTT

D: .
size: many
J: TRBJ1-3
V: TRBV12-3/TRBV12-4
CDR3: CASSLIGTSGNTIYF
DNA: TGTGCCAGCAGTTTAATCGGAACCTCTGGAAACACCATATATTTT

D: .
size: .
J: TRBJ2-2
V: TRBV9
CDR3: CASSPQDRSTGELFF
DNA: TGTGCCAGCAGCCCCCAAGACAGGAGCACCGGGGAGCTGTTTTTT

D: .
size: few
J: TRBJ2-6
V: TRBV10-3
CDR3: CAISGGDNVLTF
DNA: TGTGCCATCAGCGGTGGGGACAACGTCCTGACTTTC

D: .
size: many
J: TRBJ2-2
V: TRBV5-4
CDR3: CASSLGQGGGELFF
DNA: TGTGCCAGCAGCTTGGGACAGGGAGGCGGGGAGCTGTTTTTT

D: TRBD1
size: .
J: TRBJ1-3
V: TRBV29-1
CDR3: CSVGRGTGGSGNTIYF
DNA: TGCAGCGTGGGGCGTGGGACAGGGGGATCTGGAAACACCATATATTTT

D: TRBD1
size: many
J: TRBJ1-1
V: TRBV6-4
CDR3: CASSNTGDGEAFF
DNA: TGTGCCAGCAGTAACACAGGGGACGGTGAAGCTTTCTTT

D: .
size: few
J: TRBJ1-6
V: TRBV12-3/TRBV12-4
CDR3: CASSLEVGQPPLHF
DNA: TGTGCCAGCAGTTTAGAAGTAGGGCAGCCACCCCTCCACTTT

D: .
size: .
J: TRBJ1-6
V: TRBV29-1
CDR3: CSSVAAGPLHF
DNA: TGCAGCAGTGTGGCCGCCGGGCCCCTCCACTTT

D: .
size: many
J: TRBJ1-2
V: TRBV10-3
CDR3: CASSEGLSGYTF
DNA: TGTGCCAGCAGTGAAGGTCTCAGTGGCTACACCTTC

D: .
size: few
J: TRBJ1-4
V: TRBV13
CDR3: CASSLKSNEKLFF
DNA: TGTGCCAGCAGCTTAAAGTCTAATGAAAAACTGTTTTTT

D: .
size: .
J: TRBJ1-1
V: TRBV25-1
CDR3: CASSEAGETEAFF
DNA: TGTGCCAGCAGTGAAGCAGGGGAGACTGAAGCTTTCTTC

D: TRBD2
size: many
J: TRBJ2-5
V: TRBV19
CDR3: CASSSTSGEETQYF
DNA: TGTGCCAGTAGTTCGACTAGCGGGGAAGAGACCCAGTACTTC

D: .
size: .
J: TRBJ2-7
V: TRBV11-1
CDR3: CASSGVGARSNEQYF
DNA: TGTGCCAGCAGTGGCGTGGGGGCCAGGTCGAACGAGCAGTACTTC

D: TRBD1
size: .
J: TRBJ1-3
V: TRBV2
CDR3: CASKRDRGGNTIYF
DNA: TGTGCCAGCAAACGGGACAGGGGGGGAAACACCATATATTTT

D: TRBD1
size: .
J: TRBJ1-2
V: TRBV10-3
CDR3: CAISGLGTANGYTF
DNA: TGTGCCATCAGTGGTCTCGGGACAGCTAATGGCTACACCTTC

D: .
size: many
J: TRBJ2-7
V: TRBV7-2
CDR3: CASSPQGKQWDEQYF
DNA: TGTGCCAGCAGTCCTCAGGGGAAGCAATGGGACGAGCAGTACTTC

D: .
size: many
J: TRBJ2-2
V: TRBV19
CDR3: CASSITTNTGELFF
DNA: TGTGCCAGTAGTATCACGACGAACACCGGGGAGCTGTTTTTT

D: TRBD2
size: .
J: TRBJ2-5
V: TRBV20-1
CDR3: CSARGRRLAGGRTETQYF
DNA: TGCAGTGCTAGAGGACGTAGGCTAGCGGGAGGGCGCACAGAGACCCAGTACTTC

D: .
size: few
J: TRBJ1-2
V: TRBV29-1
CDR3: CSVGTAGNTF
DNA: TGCAGCGTTGGGACTGCTGGAAACACCTTC

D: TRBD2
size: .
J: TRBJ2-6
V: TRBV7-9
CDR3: CASSHTLAGDNVLTF
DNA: TGTGCCAGCAGCCACACACTAGCGGGGGACAACGTCCTGACTTTC

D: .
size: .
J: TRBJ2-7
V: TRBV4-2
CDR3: CASIPFYEQYF
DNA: TGTGCCAGCATCCCTTTCTACGAGCAGTACTTC

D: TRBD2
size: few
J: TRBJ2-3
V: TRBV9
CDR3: CASSALAGSTDTQYF
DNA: TGTGCCAGCAGCGCGCTAGCGGGGAGCACAGATACGCAGTATTTT

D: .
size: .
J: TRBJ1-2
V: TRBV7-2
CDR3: CASSLRQRGGYGYTF
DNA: TGTGCCAGCAGCTTAAGGCAACGCGGCGGCTATGGCTACACCTTC

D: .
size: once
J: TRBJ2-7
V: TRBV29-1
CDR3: CSAEDSGGQYF
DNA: TGCAGCGCTGAGGATAGTGGTGGGCAGTACTTC

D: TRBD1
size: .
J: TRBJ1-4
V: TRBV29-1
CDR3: CSVATGKTEKLFF
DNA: TGCAGCGTAGCGACAGGGAAGACCGAAAAACTGTTTTTT

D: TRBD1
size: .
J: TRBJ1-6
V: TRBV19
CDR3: CASGGTGLSPLHF
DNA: TGTGCCAGTGGGGGGACAGGGCTCTCACCCCTCCACTTT

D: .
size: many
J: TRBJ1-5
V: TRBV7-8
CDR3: CASSGRGPEDQPQHF
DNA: TGTGCCAGCAGCGGCCGGGGTCCGGAAGATCAGCCCCAGCATTTT

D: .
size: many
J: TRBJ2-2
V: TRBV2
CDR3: CASSVSRVVTGELFF
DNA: TGTGCCAGCAGTGTTTCCAGGGTGGTCACCGGGGAGCTGTTTTTT

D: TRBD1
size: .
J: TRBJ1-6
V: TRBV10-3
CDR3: CAVSRTGRNSPLHF
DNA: TGTGCCGTAAGCCGGACAGGGAGAAATTCACCCCTCCACTTT

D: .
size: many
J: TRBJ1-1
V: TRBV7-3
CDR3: CASSLGQPGDTEAFF
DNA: TGTGCCAGCAGCTTAGGTCAGCCGGGAGACACTGAAGCTTTCTTT

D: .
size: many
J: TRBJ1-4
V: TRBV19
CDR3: CASSITAATNEKLFF
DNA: TGTGCCAGTAGTATCACGGCCGCAACTAATGAAAAACTGTTTTTT

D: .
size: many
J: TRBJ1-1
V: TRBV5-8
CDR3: CASSFRQGNTEAFF
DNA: TGTGCCAGCAGCTTCAGGCAGGGGAACACTGAAGCTTTCTTT

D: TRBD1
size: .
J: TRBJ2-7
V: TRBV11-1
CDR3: CASSLTGAVYEQYF
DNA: TGTGCCAGCAGCCTTACAGGGGCTGTCTACGAGCAGTACTTC

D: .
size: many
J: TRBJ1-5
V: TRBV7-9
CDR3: CASSSQGPNQPQHF
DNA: TGTGCCAGCAGCTCCCAGGGACCCAATCAGCCCCAGCATTTT

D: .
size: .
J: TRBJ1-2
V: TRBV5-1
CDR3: CASSLAPGAQIYGYTF
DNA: TGCGCCAGCAGCTTGGCCCCGGGGGCGCAGATCTATGGCTACACCTTC

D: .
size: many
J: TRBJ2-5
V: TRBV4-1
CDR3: CASSQRRRETQYF
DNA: TGCGCCAGCAGCCAGCGGCGGCGAGAGACCCAGTACTTC

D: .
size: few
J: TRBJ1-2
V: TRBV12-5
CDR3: CASGLWGYPYGYTF
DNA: TGTGCTAGTGGTTTGTGGGGGTATCCCTATGGCTACACCTTC

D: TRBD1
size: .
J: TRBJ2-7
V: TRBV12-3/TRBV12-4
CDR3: CASSLGHRGQYEQYF
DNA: TGTGCCAGCAGTTTAGGGCACAGGGGGCAGTACGAGCAGTACTTC